This section outlines one T cell receptor beta chain sequence together with its context. The antigen is undetermined. The sample is drawn from a study of T cell repertoires in cytomegalovirus infection. Study as a whole: It can be stated that public TCR beta signatures indicated CMV infection as well as a matching HLA type.

One entry per CDR3 protein, called by TCRdb with MiXCR from the reads. The sample has fewer than 200,000 distinct CDR3 sequences, less than 25% seen once. Germline CDR1 is SGHVS and CDR2 is FNYEAQ. The junction had 7 bases not matched to a gene; V was cut back by 5 bases and J by 6 bases. This CDR3 comprises 13 residues. The TCR comes from a human donor in good health (CMV status not recorded). Some clones in this sample may be carry-over from other donors' samples. Sequencing was performed on CD8+ T cells from cultured PBMCs, taken from culture after CMV antigen stimulation. The genes are TRBV7-6 and TRBJ2-7; 7 positions agree with TRBD2. CDR3 in amino acids: CASSPSGRGEQYF. The CDR3 coding sequence is TGTGCCAGCAGCCCCTCTGGGAGGGGCGAGCAGTACTTC. Combining the CDR3 with reference TRBV7-6 and TRBJ2-7 gives the whole variable domain GAGVSQSPRYKVTKRGQDVALRCDPISGHVSLYWYRQALGQGPEFLTYFNYEAQQDKSGLPNDRFSAERPEGSISTLTIQRTEQRDSAMYRCASSPSGRGEQYFGPGTRLTVT.